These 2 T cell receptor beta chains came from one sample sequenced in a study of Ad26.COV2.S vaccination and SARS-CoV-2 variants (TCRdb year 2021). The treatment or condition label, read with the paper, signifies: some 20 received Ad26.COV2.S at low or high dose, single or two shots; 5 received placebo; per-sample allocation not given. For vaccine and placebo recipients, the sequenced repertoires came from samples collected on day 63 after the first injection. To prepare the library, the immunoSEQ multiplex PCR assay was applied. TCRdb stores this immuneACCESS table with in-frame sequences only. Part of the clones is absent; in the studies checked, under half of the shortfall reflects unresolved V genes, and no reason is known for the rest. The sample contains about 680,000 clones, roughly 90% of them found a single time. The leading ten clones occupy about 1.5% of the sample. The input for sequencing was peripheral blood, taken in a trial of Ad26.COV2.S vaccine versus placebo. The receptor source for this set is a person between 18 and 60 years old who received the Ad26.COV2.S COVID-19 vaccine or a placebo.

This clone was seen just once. DNA for the CDR3: TGTGCCAGCAGCTCCACAGGGGAGCCAACACGATACAATGAGCAGTTCTTC. As protein: CASSSTGEPTRYNEQFF. The gene calls are TRBV7-8 and TRBJ2-1, with 7 bases identical to TRBD1. The germline CDR1 and CDR2 sequences are SGHVS and FQNEAQ. V shed 4 bases and J 4 bases; nucleotides not matched to a gene: 13. The CDR3 is 17 residues long.

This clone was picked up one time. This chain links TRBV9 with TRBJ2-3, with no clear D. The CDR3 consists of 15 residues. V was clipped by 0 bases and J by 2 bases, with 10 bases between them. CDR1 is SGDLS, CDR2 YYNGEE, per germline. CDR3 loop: CASSVEIGFTDTQYF. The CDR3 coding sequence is TGTGCCAGCAGCGTAGAAATAGGGTTCACAGATACGCAGTATTTT. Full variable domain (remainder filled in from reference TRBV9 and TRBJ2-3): DSGVTQTPKHLITATGQRVTLRCSPRSGDLSVYWYQQSLDQGLQFLIQYYNGEERAKGNILERFSAQQFPDLHSELNLSSLELGDSALYFCASSVEIGFTDTQYFGPGTRLTVL.